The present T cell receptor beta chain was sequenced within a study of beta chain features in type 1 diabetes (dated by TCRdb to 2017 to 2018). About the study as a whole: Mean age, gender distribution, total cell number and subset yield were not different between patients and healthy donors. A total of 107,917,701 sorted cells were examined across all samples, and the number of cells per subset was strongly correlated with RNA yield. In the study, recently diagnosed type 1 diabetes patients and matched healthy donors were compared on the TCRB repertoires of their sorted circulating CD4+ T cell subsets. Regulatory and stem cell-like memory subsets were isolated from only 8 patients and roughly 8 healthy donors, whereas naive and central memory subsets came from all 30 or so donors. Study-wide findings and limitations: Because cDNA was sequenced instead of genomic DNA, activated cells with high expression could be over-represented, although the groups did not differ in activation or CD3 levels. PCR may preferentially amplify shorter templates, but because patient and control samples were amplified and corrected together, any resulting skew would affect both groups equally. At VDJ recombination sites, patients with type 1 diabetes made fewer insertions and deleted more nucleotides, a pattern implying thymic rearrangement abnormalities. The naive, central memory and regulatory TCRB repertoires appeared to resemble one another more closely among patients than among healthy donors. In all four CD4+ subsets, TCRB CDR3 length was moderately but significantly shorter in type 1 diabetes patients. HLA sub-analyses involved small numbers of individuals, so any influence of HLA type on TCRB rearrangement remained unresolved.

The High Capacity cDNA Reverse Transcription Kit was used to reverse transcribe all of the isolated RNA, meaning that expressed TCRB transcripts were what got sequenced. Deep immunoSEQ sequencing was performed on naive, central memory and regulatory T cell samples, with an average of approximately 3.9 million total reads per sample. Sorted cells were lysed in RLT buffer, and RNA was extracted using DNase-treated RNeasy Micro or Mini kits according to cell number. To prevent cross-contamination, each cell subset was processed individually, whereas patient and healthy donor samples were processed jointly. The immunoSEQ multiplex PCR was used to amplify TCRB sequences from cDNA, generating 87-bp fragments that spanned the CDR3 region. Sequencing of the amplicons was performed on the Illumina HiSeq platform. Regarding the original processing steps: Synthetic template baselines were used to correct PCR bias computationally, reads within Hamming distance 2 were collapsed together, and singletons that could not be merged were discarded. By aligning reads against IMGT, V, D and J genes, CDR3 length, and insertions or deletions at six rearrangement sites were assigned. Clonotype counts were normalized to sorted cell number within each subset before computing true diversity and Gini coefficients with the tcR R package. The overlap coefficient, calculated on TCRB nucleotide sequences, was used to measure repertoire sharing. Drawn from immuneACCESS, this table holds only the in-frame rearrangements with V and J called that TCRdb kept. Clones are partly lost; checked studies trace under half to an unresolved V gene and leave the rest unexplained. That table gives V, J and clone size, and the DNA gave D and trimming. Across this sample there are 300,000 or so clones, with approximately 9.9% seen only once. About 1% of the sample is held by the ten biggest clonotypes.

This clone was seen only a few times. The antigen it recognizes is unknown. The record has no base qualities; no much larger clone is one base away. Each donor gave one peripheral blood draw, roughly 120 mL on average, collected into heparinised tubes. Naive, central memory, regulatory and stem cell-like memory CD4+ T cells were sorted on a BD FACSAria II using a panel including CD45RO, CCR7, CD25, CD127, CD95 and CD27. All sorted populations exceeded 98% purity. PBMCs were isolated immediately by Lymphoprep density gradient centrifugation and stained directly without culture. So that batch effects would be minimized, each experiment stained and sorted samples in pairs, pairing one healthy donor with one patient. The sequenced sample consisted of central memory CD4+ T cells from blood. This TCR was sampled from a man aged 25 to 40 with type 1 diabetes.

The DNA reads TGTGCCAGCACATCCAACACTGAAGCTTTCTTT. Its protein product is CASTSNTEAFF. The chain was built from TRBV6-6 and TRBJ1-1; the D gene cannot be resolved reliably. From its cysteine to its phenylalanine, the CDR3 spans 11 amino acids. Just CDR3 DNA is preserved here, 33 bases in frame from base 1. The V and J ends are trimmed by 7 bases and 2 bases, leaving 5 bases between them. CDR1 and CDR2 (MNHNY, SVGAGI) derive from the germline V gene (reference sequence).